This TCR beta chain came from a study of metastatic and nonmetastatic thyroid tumors. At the level of the study: Both malignant and benign thyroid patients supplied peripheral blood and tumor or nodule tissue samples, across which the repertoires of these patients were then compared.

Treatment of any kind had been given to no patient before thyroid surgery. In its sample, this clone was seen many times. What it binds is unknown. This CDR3 has 12 amino acids. The germline gives CDR1 LNHDA, CDR2 SQIVND (reference sequence). In the original processing: Across clinicopathological groups, CDR3 differences served as the basis for building a distant-metastasis classifier for papillary thyroid cancer. TCRdb ran MiXCR on the PCR reads. The V and J calls and clone size come from TCRdb's table, not from the authors' own analysis. The sample lists approximately 35,000 clones, 10% to 11% occurring once. The study's findings and limits: A significant increase in TCR beta diversity was reportedly seen in malignant thyroid tumors relative to benign nodules, in blood and tumor.

The specimen sequenced was blood. The clonotype was recovered from a female donor with papillary thyroid cancer or a benign thyroid nodule (not recorded which). Some clones in this sample may be carry-over from other donors' samples. The rearrangement links TRBV19 to TRBJ1-1; D is uncertain. The CDR3: CASTSGRTEAFF. The CDR3 nucleotides read TGTGCGTCCACCTCCGGACGGACTGAAGCTTTCTTT.